This T cell receptor (beta chain) was found in a study of cytomegalovirus exposure and HLA in healthy donors. At the level of the study: Roughly 77 million unique TCRs from HLA-typed donors made up an early data release. Whole-study findings and limits: A later analysis associated 15,000 or so TCR beta sequences with HLA alleles at a 0.05 false discovery rate.

It was with 60 Vbeta and 13 Jbeta primers that the PCR ran. The method was immunoSEQ multiplex PCR; TCRdb's version includes in-frame clones alone and lacks a portion of them. The sample includes 95,000 to 110,000 clones, more than 65% seen only once; the top ten take 2% to 2.5%. A note on this clone: No antigen is known for it.

Germline CDR1 reads GTSNPN; CDR2 reads SVGIG (reference sequence). Deletions cut 3 bases from V and 8 bases from J, with 7 bases between. The CDR3 runs 10 residues. The chain couples TRBV30 to TRBJ1-2; no clear D. The sample taken for sequencing was PBMCs. This sequence originates from a man between 25 and 39 years old in good health and CMV-seronegative. CDR3 DNA: TGTGCCTGGAGGAACTGGGGCTACACCTTC. Translating gives CAWRNWGYTF.